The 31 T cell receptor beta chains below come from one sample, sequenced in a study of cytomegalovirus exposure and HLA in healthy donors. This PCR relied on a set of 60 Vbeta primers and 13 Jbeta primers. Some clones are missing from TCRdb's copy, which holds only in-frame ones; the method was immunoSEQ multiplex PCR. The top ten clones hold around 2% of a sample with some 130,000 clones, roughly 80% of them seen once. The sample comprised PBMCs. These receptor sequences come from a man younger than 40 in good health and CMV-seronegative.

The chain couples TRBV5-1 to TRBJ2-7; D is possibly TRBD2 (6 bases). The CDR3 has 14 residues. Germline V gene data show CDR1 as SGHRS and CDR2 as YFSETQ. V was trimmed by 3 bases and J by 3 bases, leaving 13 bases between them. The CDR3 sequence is CASSSGRGFYEQYF. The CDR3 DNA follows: TGCGCCAGCAGCTCGGGACGGGGGTTCTACGAGCAGTACTTC.

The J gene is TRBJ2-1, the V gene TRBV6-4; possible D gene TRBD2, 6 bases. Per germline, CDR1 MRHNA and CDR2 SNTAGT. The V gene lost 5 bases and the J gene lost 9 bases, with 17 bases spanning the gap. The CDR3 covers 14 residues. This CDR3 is CASSHSSEVAEQFF. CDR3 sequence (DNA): TGTGCCAGCAGTCATTCTAGCGAGGTTGCTGAGCAGTTCTTC.

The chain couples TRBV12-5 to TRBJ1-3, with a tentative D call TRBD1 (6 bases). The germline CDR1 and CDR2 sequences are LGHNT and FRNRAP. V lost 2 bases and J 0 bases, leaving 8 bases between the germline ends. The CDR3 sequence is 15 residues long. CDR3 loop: CASGLTGSSGNTIYF. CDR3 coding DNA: TGTGCTAGTGGTTTGACAGGGAGCTCTGGAAACACCATATATTTT.

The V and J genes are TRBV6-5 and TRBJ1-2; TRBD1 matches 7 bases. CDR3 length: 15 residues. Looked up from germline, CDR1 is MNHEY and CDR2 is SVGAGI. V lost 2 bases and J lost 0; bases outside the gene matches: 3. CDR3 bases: TGTGCCAGCAGTTACGGGGACAGCACTAACTATGGCTACACCTTC. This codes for CASSYGDSTNYGYTF.

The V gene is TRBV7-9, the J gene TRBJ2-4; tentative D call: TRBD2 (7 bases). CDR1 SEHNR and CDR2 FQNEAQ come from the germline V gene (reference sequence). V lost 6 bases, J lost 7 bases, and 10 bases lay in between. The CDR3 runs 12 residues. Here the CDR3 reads CASRGRGNIQYF. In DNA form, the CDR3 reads TGTGCCAGCAGAGGGAGGGGGAACATTCAGTACTTC.

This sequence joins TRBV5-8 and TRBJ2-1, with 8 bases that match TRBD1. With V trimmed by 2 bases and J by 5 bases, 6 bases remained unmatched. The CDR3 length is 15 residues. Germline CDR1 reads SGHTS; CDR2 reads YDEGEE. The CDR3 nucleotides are TGTGCCAGCAGCTTCGTGGACAGGGCCCACAATGAGCAGTTCTTC. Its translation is CASSFVDRAHNEQFF.

For the CDR3, the DNA is TGTGCCAGCAGCTCCTGGATCCGGACAGATGAAGCTTTCTTT. Amino acid sequence: CASSSWIRTDEAFF. This chain connects TRBV5-4 to TRBJ1-1; perhaps TRBD1 as D (6 bases). V was cut by 3 bases and J by 7 bases, with 16 bases left in between. The germline gives CDR1 SGHNT, CDR2 YYREEE (reference sequence). The CDR3 extends over 14 amino acids.

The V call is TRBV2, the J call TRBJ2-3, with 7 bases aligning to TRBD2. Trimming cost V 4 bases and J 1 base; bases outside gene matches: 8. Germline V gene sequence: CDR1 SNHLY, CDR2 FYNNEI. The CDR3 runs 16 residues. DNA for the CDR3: TGTGCCAGCAGTGTCAGTCGGGCGGGAGGCACAGATACGCAGTATTTT. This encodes CASSVSRAGGTDTQYF. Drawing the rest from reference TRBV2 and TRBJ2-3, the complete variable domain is EPEVTQTPSHQVTQMGQEVILRCVPISNHLYFYWYRQILGQKVEFLVSFYNNEISEKSEIFDDQFSVERPDGSNFTLKIRSTKLEDSAMYFCASSVSRAGGTDTQYFGPGTRLTVL.

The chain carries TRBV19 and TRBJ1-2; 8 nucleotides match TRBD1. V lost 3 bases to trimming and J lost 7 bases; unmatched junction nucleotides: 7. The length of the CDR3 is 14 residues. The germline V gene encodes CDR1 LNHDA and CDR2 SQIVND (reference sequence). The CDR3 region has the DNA TGTGCCAGTAGTATGGATCAGGGGGCTCGTGGCTACACCTTC. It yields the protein CASSMDQGARGYTF.

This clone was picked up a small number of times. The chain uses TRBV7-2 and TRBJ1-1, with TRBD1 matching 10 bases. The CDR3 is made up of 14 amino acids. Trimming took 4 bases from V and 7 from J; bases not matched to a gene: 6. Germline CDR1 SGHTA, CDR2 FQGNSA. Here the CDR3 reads CASSSGQGVVEAFF. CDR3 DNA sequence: TGTGCCAGCAGCTCTGGACAGGGGGTGGTTGAAGCTTTCTTT.

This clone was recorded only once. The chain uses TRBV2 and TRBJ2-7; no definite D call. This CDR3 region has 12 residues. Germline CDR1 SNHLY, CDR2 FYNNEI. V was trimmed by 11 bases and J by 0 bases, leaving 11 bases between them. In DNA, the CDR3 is TGTGCCGCTAGGTCCCTCTCCTACGAGCAGTACTTC. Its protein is CAARSLSYEQYF.

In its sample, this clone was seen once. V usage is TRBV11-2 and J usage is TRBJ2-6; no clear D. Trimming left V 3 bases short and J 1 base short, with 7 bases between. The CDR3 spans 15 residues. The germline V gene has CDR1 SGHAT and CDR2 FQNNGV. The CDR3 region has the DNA TGTGCCAGCAGCTTTAGCCGGTCTGGGGCCAACGTCCTGACTTTC. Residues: CASSFSRSGANVLTF.

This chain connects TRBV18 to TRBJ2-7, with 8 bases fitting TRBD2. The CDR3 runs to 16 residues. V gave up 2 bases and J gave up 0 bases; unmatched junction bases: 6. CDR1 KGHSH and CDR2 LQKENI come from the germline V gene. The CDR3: CASSPRTAGDSYEQYF. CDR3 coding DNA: TGTGCCAGCTCACCAAGGACAGCGGGGGACTCCTACGAGCAGTACTTC. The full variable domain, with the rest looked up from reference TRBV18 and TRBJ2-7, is NAGVMQNPRHLVRRRGQEARLRCSPMKGHSHVYWYRQLPEEGLKFMVYLQKENIIDESGMPKERFSAEFPKEGPSILRIQQVVRGDSAAYFCASSPRTAGDSYEQYFGPGTRLTVT.

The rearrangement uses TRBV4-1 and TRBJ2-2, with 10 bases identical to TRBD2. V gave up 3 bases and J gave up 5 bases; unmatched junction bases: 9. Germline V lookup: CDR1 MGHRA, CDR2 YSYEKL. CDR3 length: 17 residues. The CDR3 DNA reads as TGCGCCAGCAGCCACCCTAGCGGGAGAGGGGAAACCGGGGAGCTGTTTTTT. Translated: CASSHPSGRGETGELFF.

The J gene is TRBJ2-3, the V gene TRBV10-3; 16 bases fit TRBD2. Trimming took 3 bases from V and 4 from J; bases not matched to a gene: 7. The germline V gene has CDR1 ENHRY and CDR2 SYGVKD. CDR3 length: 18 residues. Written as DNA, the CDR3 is TGTGCCATCAGTGATTCCGGGACTAGCGGGAGGGACCCAGATACGCAGTATTTT. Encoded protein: CAISDSGTSGRDPDTQYF.

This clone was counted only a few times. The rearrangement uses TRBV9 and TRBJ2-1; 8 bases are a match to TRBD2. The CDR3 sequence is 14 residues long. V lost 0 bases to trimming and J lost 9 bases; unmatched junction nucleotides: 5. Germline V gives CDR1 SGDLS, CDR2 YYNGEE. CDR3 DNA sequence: TGTGCCAGCAGCGTAGCCGGGAGGGCGACTGAGCAGTTCTTC. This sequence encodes CASSVAGRATEQFF.

The CDR3 DNA sequence: TGTGCCTGGAGTGGAGACAGTCGAGAGACCCAGTACTTC. This encodes CAWSGDSRETQYF. The chain employs TRBV30 and TRBJ2-5; D perhaps matches TRBD1 (5 bases). This CDR3 is 13 amino acids long. Deletions cut 1 base from V and 4 bases from J, with 10 bases between. Germline V gene lookup returns CDR1 GTSNPN and CDR2 SVGIG (reference sequence). The full variable domain, rest sourced from reference TRBV30 and TRBJ2-5, is SQTIHQWPATLVQPVGSPLSLECTVEGTSNPNLYWYRQAAGRGLQLLFYSVGIGQISSEVPQNLSASRPQDRQFILSSKKLLLSDSGFYLCAWSGDSRETQYFGPGTRLLVL.

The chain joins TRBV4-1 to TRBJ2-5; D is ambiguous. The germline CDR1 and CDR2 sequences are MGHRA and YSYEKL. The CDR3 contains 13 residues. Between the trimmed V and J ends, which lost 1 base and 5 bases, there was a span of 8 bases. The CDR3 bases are TGCGCCAGCAGCCAAGTAGTGTCCGAGACCCAGTACTTC. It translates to CASSQVVSETQYF.

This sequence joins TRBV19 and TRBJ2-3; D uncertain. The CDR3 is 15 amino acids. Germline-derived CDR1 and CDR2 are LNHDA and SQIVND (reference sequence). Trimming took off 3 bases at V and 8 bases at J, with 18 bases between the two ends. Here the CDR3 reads CASSMRFNSATTQYF. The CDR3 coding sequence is TGTGCCAGTAGTATGAGGTTTAACTCGGCAACTACGCAGTATTTT.

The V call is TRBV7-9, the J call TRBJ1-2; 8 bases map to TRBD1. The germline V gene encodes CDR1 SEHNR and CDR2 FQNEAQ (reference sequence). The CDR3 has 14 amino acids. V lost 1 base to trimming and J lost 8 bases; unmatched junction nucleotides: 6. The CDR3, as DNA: TGTGCCAGCAGCTTAGGCCAGGGGGCGAGGGGCTACACCTTC. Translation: CASSLGQGARGYTF.

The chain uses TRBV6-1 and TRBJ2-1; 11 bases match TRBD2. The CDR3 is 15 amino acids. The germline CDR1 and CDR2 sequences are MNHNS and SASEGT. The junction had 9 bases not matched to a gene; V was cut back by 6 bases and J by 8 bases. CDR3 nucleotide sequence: TGTGCCAGCAGGAAGATAGCGGGAGGGCGTGATGAGCAGTTCTTC. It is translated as CASRKIAGGRDEQFF.

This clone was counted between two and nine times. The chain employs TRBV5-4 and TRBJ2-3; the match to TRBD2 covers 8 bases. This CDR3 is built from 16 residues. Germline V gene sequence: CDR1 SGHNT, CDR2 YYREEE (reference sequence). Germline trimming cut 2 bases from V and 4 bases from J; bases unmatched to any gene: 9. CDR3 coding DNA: TGTGCCAGCAGCTTTCCTTACCAGCGGGAGTCAGATACGCAGTATTTT. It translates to CASSFPYQRESDTQYF.

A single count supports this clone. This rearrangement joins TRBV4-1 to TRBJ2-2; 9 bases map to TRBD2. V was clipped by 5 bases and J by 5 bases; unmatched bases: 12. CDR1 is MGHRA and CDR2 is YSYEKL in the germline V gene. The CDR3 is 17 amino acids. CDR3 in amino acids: CASSKGLARESTGELFF. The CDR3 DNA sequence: TGCGCCAGCAGCAAAGGACTAGCGAGGGAAAGTACCGGGGAGCTGTTTTTT.

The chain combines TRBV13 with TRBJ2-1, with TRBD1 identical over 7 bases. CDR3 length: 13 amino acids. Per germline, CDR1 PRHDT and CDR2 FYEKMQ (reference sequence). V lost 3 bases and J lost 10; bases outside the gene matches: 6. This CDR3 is CASSLDWDREQFF. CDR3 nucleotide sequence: TGTGCCAGCAGCTTGGACTGGGACAGAGAGCAGTTCTTC.

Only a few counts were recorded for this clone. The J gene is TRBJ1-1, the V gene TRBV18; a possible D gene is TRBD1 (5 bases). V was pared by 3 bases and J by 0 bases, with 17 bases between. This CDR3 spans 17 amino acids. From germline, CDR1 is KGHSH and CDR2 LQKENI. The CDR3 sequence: CASSPGQGPHMNTEAFF. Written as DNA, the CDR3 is TGTGCCAGCTCACCTGGACAAGGCCCGCACATGAACACTGAAGCTTTCTTT. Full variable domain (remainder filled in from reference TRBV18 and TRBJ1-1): NAGVMQNPRHLVRRRGQEARLRCSPMKGHSHVYWYRQLPEEGLKFMVYLQKENIIDESGMPKERFSAEFPKEGPSILRIQQVVRGDSAAYFCASSPGQGPHMNTEAFFGQGTRLTVV.

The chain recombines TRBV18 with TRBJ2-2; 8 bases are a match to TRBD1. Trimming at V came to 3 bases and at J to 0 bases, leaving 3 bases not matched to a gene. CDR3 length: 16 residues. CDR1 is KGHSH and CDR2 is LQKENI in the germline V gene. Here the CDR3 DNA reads TGTGCCAGCTCACCGGACAGGGCTGCGAACACCGGGGAGCTGTTTTTT. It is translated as CASSPDRAANTGELFF.

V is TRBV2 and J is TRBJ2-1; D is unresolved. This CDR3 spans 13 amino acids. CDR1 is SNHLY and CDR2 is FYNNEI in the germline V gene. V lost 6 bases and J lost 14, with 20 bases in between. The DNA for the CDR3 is TGTGCCAGCAGCTCTAGAACGGAACCGCGAAAGTTCTTC. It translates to CASSSRTEPRKFF.

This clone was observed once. This CDR3 reads CASSLGHHNTGELFF. CDR3 coding DNA: TGCGCCAGCAGCTTGGGACACCACAACACCGGGGAGCTGTTTTTT. The J gene is TRBJ2-2, the V gene TRBV5-1, with D hard to call. The CDR3 is made up of 15 amino acids. Germline assignment: CDR1 SGHRS and CDR2 YFSETQ. V was cut by 0 bases and J by 2 bases, with 8 bases left in between.

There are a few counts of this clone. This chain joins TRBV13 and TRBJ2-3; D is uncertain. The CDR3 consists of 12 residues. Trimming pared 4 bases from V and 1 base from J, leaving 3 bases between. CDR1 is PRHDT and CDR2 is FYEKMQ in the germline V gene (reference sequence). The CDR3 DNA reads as TGTGCCAGCAGCTCAGGCACAGATACGCAGTATTTT. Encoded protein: CASSSGTDTQYF.

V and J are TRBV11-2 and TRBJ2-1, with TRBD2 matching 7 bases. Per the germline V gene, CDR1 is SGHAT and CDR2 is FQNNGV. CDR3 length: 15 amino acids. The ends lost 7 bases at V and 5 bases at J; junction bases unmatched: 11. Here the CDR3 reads CASNLGGGSNNEQFF. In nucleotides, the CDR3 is TGTGCCAGCAATCTTGGGGGAGGGTCCAACAATGAGCAGTTCTTC.

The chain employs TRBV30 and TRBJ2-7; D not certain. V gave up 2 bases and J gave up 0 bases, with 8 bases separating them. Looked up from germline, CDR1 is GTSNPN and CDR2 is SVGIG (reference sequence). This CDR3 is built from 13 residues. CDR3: CAWSQVTSYEQYF. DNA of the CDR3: TGTGCCTGGAGTCAGGTCACCTCCTACGAGCAGTACTTC.